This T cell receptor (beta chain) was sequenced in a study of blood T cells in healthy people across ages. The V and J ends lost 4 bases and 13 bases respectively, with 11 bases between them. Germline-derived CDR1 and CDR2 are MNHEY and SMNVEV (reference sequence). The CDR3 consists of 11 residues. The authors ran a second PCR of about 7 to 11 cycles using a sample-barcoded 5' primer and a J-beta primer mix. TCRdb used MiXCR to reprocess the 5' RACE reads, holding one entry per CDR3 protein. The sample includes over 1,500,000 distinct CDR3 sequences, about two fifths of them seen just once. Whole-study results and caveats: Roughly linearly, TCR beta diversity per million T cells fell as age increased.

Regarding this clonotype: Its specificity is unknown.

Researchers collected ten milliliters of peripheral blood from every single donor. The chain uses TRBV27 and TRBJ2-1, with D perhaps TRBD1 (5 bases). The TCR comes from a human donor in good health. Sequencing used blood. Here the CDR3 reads CASSSVDSQFF. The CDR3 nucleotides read TGTGCCAGCAGTTCTGTAGACAGTCAGTTCTTC.